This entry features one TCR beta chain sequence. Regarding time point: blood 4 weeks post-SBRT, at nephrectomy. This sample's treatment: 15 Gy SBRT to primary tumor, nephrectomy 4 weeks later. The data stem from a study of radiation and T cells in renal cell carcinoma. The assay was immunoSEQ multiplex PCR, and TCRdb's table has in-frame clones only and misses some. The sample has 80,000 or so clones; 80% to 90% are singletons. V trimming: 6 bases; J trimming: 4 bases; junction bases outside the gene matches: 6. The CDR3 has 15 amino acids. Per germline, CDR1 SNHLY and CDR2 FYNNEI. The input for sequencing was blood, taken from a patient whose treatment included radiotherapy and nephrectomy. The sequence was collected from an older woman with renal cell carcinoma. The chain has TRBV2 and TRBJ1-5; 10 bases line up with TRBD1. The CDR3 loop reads CASRPTGGENQPQHF. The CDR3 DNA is TGTGCCAGCAGACCGACAGGGGGCGAGAATCAGCCCCAGCATTTT.